Shown below are 15 T cell receptor beta chains from a single sample sequenced in a study of T cells in Graves' hyperthyroidism and ophthalmopathy. RNA transcripts served as the template for amplifying TCR beta CDR3 regions. First-round RT-PCR with HTBI primers amplified the TCR CDR3 region. TCRdb recomputed calls from the multiplex PCR reads with MiXCR, one row per CDR3 protein. In the table there are hundreds of thousands of distinct CDR3 sequences, 14% to 15% of which are singletons. The specimen sequenced was blood. The receptors here all came from a woman aged 40 to 50 with Graves' ophthalmopathy.

This clonotype was recorded at least ten times. J is TRBJ2-4 and V is TRBV28; a possible D gene is TRBD2 (6 bases). The CDR3 has 17 amino acids. Germline CDR1 MDHEN, CDR2 SYDVKM. The V end was cut by 3 bases, the J end by 2 bases, with 17 bases between. CDR3: CASSFLTGEVPKNIQYF. CDR3 DNA: TGTGCCAGCAGTTTCCTCACGGGGGAGGTTCCCAAAAACATTCAGTACTTC.

In its sample, this clonotype was seen a few times. This chain connects TRBV12-3 or TRBV12-4 to TRBJ2-7; 7 positions agree with TRBD2. This CDR3 contains 14 residues. Losses at the gene ends were 5 bases for V and 3 bases for J; bases not matched to a gene: 7. This chain's CDR3 is CASSAGRGNYEQYF. The CDR3 DNA reads as TGTGCCAGCAGTGCAGGGAGGGGAAACTACGAGCAGTACTTC.

This chain joins TRBV9 and TRBJ2-1; no reliable D call. V was pared by 4 bases and J by 8 bases, with 13 bases between. Germline V CDR1 and CDR2: SGDLS, YYNGEE. The CDR3 runs to 13 residues. CDR3 nucleotide sequence: TGTGCCAGCAGCAAAACCGGCGGCTATGAGCAGTTCTTC. Translating it yields CASSKTGGYEQFF.

This clonotype was seen at least ten times. The chain recombines TRBV24-1 with TRBJ1-5, with D maybe TRBD1 (5 bases). Trimming removed 3 bases from V and 6 bases from J, with 11 bases in between. Germline V gene sequence: CDR1 KGHDR, CDR2 SFDVKD. CDR3 length: 14 amino acids. The CDR3 DNA reads as TGTGCCACCAGTGATGAGGCAGGGACTCAGCCCCAGCATTTT. Amino acid sequence: CATSDEAGTQPQHF.

This clonotype was counted at least ten times. This rearrangement joins TRBV6-5 to TRBJ2-7; possibly TRBD1 or TRBD2 for D (5 bases each). Per the germline V gene, CDR1 is MNHEY and CDR2 is SVGAGI. The V gene lost 2 bases and the J gene lost 0 bases, with 11 bases spanning the gap. This CDR3 spans 15 amino acids. The CDR3 DNA reads as TGTGCCAGCAGTTACAGCCAGGGACGCTCCTACGAGCAGTACTTC. Translation gives CASSYSQGRSYEQYF.

This clonotype came up many times. The chain couples TRBV28 to TRBJ1-6; D call uncertain. V was trimmed by 3 bases and J by 7 bases, leaving 7 bases between them. The length of the CDR3 is 13 residues. The germline gives CDR1 MDHEN, CDR2 SYDVKM. The CDR3 is CASSLVVNSPLHF. CDR3 bases: TGTGCCAGCAGTTTGGTTGTGAATTCACCCCTCCACTTT.

This clonotype was counted at least ten times. This chain joins TRBV28 and TRBJ2-7, with D perhaps TRBD1 or TRBD2 (5 bases each). The V and J ends lost 10 bases and 3 bases respectively, with 16 bases between them. Per germline, CDR1 MDHEN and CDR2 SYDVKM. The CDR3 length is 13 residues. The CDR3 nucleotides are TGTGCCATCTCCGGGACGGAGAACTACGAGCAGTACTTC. Translating gives CAISGTENYEQYF.

This clonotype has more than one count but fewer than ten. V and J are TRBV30 and TRBJ1-1; D is unresolved. The V end was cut by 1 base, the J end by 3 bases, with 3 bases between. This CDR3 contains 11 residues. Germline CDR1 is GTSNPN and CDR2 is SVGIG (reference sequence). In DNA form, the CDR3 reads TGTGCCTGGAGTGCCTACACTGAAGCTTTCTTT. The encoded protein is CAWSAYTEAFF.

In this sample, this clonotype turned up many times. V and J are TRBV10-3 and TRBJ1-1; D call uncertain. Deletions cut 10 bases from V and 8 bases from J, with 20 bases between. The CDR3 sequence is 13 residues long. Looked up from germline, CDR1 is ENHRY and CDR2 is SYGVKD. The CDR3 DNA reads as TGTGCCAGCCTCGATAGGGAACACTTGGAAGCTTTCTTT. Protein sequence: CASLDREHLEAFF.

The rearrangement uses TRBV27 and TRBJ2-5, with D hard to call. The CDR3 covers 14 residues. The germline gives CDR1 MNHEY, CDR2 SMNVEV (reference sequence). Between the trimmed V and J ends, which lost 10 bases and 7 bases, there was a span of 22 bases. The CDR3 region is CATLSLTRPSTQYF. The CDR3 region has the DNA TGTGCCACTCTTTCCCTTACCCGGCCCTCGACCCAGTACTTC.

In this sample, this clonotype turned up many times. This chain uses TRBV4-1 with TRBJ1-5; D gene unclear. The V and J ends lost 4 bases and 0 bases respectively, with 16 bases between them. This CDR3 is 17 amino acids long. Germline assignment: CDR1 MGHRA and CDR2 YSYEKL. CDR3 in amino acids: CASSPSSQVNSNQPQHF. As DNA, the CDR3 is TGCGCCAGCAGCCCATCCTCCCAGGTCAATAGCAATCAGCCCCAGCATTTT.

The chain recombines TRBV11-2 with TRBJ2-2, with unresolved D. Germline V gives CDR1 SGHAT, CDR2 FQNNGV. V was trimmed by 2 bases and J by 0 bases, leaving 10 bases between them. The CDR3 has 16 amino acids. CDR3 sequence (DNA): TGTGCCAGCAGCTTAATTCGCGTCGCGAACACCGGGGAGCTGTTTTTT. This gives the protein CASSLIRVANTGELFF. Supplemented by reference TRBV11-2 and TRBJ2-2, the full variable domain reads EAGVAQSPRYKIIEKRQSVAFWCNPISGHATLYWYQQILGQGPKLLIQFQNNGVVDDSQLPKDRFSAERLKGVDSTLKIQPAKLEDSAVYLCASSLIRVANTGELFFGEGSRLTVL.

Ten or more counts support this clonotype. V usage is TRBV7-2 and J usage is TRBJ2-5, with D possibly TRBD1 on 6 matching bases. The length of the CDR3 is 15 residues. Trimming took off 5 bases at V and 0 bases at J, with 13 bases between the two ends. Germline CDR1 SGHTA, CDR2 FQGNSA. CDR3 sequence: CASSPGQPYQETQYF. CDR3 in DNA: TGTGCCAGCAGCCCCGGACAGCCGTACCAAGAGACCCAGTACTTC.

The table lists this clonotype with many counts. The CDR3 nucleotides are TGTGCCTGGACCCTCAAGGACAGGGATGAGCAGTACTTC. Translating it yields CAWTLKDRDEQYF. This rearrangement joins TRBV30 to TRBJ2-7; 8 nucleotides match TRBD1. From germline, CDR1 is GTSNPN and CDR2 SVGIG (reference sequence). Trimming cost V 4 bases and J 7 bases; bases outside gene matches: 9. The CDR3 length is 13 residues.

There are many counts of this clonotype. The chain employs TRBV6-1 and TRBJ1-5, with D perhaps matching TRBD1 (6 bases). In germline, CDR1 is MNHNS, CDR2 SASEGT. V lost 2 bases, J lost 6 bases, and 11 bases lay in between. This CDR3 has 14 residues. The CDR3 protein is CASSEWAGVQPQHF. The CDR3 bases are TGTGCCAGCAGTGAATGGGCAGGGGTTCAGCCCCAGCATTTT.